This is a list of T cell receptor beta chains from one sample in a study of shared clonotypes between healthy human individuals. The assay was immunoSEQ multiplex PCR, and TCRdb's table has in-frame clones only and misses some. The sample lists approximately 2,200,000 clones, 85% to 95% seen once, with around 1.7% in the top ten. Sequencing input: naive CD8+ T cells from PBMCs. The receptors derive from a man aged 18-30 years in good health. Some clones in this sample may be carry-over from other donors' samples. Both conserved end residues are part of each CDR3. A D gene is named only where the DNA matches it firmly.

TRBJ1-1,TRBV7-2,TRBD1,CASSLGGGGEAFF
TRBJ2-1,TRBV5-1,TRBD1,CASSPDRSGNEQFF
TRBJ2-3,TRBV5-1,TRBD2,CASSSIVAGSKADTQYF
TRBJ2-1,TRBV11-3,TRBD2,CASSGMASGRAGAEQFF
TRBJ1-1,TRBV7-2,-,CASSLSGRVNTEAFF
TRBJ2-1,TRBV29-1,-,CSVDHSYNEQFF
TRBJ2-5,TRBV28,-,CASSDGFQETQYF
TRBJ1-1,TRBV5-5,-,CASTQHREVTEAFF
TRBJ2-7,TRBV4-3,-,CASSQGSRASYEQYF
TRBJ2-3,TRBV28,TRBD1,CASSFFRTGTDTQYF
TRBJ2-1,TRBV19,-,CASSIWVGGGNEQFF
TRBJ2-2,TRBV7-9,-,CASSLAGEGETGELFF
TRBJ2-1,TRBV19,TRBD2,CASLDLAGGYNEQFF
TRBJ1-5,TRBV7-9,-,CASSLPGVVQPQHF
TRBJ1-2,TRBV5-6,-,CASSHGGGTANYGYTF
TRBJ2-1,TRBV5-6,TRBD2,CASSLTSGRAHEQFF
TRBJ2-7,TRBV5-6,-,CASSFYFDSYEQYF
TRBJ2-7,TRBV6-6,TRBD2,CASSYSTGGYEQYF
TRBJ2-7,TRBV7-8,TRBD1,CASSFTRGSHEQYF
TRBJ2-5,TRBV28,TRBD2,CASSPGLAYQETQYF
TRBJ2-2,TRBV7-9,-,CASSLNRNTGELFF
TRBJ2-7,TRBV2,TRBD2,CASSQGTSSYEQYF
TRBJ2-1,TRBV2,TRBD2,CASRSSSGGSSYNEQFF
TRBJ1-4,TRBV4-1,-,CASSQVYQRSEKLFF
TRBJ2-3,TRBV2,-,CASSVLLGGTRTTDTQYF
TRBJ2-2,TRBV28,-,CASRGVAGELFF
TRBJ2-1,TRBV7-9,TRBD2,CASSPIGLAKGNEQFF
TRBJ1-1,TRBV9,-,CASSPTDEAFF
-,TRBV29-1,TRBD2,CSVERREGQYEQYF
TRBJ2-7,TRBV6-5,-,CASRRATTYEQYF
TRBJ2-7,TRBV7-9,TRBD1,CASSSGSGTGNYEQYF
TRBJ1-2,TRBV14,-,CASSLGTPYGYTF
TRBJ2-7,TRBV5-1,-,CASSLDEKQYF
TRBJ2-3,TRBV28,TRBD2,CASSSHSGSSTDTQYF
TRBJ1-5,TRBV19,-,CASSLGGGEEHF
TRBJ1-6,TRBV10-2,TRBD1,CASSRGPGGADSPLHF
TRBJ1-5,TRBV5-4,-,CASSPLVGGQPQHF
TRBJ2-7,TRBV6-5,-,CASSYSIQGTYEQYF
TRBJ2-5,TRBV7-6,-,CASSPSPGLRETQYF
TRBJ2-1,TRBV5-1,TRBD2,CASRTPLAGDPNEQFF
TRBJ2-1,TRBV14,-,CASSQGRAGYNEQFF
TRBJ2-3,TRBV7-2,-,CASSLKIGAHGDTQYF
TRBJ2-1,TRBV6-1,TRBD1,CASSVPDRAGSGEQFF
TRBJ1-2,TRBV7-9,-,CASSAREGGWYGYTF
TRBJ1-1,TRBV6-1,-,CASRPTSNTEAFF
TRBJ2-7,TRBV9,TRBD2,CASSVALAGVYEQYF
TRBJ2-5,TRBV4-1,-,CASSHGDIQYQETQYF
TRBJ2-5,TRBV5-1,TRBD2,CASSVAPGLAGVGQETQYF
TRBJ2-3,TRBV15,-,CATSRGGTTDTQYF
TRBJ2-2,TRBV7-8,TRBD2,CASSSREGGELFF
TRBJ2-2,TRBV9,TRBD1,CASSVGGQVPGELFF
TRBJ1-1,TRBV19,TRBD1,CASSISRGQTEAFF
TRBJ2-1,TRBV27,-,CASTGPGLSFNEQFF
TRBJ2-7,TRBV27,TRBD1,CASSPLKTGTEQYF
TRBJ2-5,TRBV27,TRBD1,CASSPRDSLQETQYF
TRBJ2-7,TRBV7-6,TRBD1,CASSSLTGGSYEQYF
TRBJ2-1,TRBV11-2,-,CASSLDRAGITYNEQFF
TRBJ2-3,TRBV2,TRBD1,CASQSQDRSYTDTQYF
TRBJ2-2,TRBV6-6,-,CASGPTGELFF